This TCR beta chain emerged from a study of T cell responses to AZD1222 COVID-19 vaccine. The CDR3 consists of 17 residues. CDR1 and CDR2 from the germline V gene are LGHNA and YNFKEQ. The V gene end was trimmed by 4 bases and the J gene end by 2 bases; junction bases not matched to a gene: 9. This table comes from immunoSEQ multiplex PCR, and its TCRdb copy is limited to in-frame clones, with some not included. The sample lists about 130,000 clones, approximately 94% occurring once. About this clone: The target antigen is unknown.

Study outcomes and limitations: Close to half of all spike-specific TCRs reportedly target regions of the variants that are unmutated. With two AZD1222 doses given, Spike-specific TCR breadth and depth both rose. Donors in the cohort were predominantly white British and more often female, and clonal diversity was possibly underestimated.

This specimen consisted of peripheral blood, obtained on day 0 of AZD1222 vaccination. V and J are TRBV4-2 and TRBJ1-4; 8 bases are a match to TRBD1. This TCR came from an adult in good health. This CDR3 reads CASSPRTGIVTNEKLFF. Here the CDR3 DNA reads TGTGCCAGCAGCCCCCGGACAGGGATAGTCACTAATGAAAAACTGTTTTTT.